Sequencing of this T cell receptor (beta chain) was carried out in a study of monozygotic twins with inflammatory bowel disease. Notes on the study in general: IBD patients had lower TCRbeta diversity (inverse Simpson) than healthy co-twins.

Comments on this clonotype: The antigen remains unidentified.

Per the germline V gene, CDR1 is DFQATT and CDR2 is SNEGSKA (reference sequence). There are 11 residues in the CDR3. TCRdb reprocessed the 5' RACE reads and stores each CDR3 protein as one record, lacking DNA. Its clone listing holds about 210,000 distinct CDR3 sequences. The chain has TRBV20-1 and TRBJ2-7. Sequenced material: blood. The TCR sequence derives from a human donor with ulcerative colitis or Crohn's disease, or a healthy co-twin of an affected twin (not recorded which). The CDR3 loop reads CSASSLAEQYF.